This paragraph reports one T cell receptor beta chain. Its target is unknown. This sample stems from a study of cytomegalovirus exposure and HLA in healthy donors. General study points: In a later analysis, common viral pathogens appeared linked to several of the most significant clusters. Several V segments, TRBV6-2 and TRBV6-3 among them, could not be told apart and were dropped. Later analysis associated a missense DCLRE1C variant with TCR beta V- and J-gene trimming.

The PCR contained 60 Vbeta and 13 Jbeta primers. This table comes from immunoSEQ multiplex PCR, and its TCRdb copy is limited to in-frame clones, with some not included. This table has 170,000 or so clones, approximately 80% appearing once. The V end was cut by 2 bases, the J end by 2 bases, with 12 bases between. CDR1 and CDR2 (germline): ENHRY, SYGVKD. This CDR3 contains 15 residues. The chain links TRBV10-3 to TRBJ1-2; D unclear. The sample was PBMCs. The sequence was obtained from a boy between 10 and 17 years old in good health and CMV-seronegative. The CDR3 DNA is TGTGCCATCAGTGAGGAGGTTAGACCAAACTATGGCTACACCTTC. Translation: CAISEEVRPNYGYTF.